Each of the 27 T cell receptor beta chains below was sequenced from the same sample in a study of CD8+ T cells in alopecia areata. Once RNA had been extracted, it was reverse transcribed into cDNA to act as the sequencing template. Sequencing used immunoSEQ multiplex PCR; TCRdb keeps in-frame clones, though not all of them. This table holds fewer than 200,000 clones, about 67% found once. The sample here was CD8+ T cells sorted from blood, taken at week 0. Receptors were obtained from a human donor with alopecia areata.

This clone was detected many times. This CDR3 is also generated by other DNA sequences in the sample. The chain carries TRBV9 and TRBJ2-3; 7 bases fit TRBD2. Germline V gene data show CDR1 as SGDLS and CDR2 as YYNGEE. The CDR3 totals 16 residues. Trimming removed 4 bases from V and 0 bases from J; junction bases left unmatched: 8. CDR3 amino acids: CASSLRLATSTDTQYF. The CDR3 nucleotides are TGTGCCAGCAGCCTCCGACTAGCCACTAGCACAGATACGCAGTATTTT.

The V gene is TRBV15, the J gene TRBJ2-6; 9 bases are shared with TRBD1. The CDR3 covers 19 residues. Germline lookup yields CDR1 LNHNV and CDR2 YYDKDF (reference sequence). V lost 0 bases and J lost 2; bases outside the gene matches: 8. The CDR3 region has the DNA TGTGCCACCAGCAGAGATGAGGGACAGGGAGGACCTGGGGCCAACGTCCTGACTTTC. It yields the protein CATSRDEGQGGPGANVLTF.

The chain combines TRBV7-9 with TRBJ2-7; D gene uncertain. V lost 1 base, J lost 5 bases, and 9 bases lay in between. The germline V gene has CDR1 SEHNR and CDR2 FQNEAQ (reference sequence). The CDR3 is 13 residues long. CDR3 protein: CASSLGQTHEQYF. The CDR3 DNA reads TGTGCCAGCAGCTTAGGGCAGACGCACGAGCAGTACTTC.

The chain couples TRBV5-6 to TRBJ2-5; D not resolved. Trimming shortened V by 0 bases and J by 10 bases, and 10 bases separated the two germline ends. The length of the CDR3 is 12 residues. Germline-derived CDR1 and CDR2 are SGHDT and YYEEEE. CDR3 loop: CASSLEVRNQYF. In nucleotides, the CDR3 is TGTGCCAGCAGCTTGGAGGTCCGGAACCAGTACTTC.

This clone was recorded a few times. The chain uses TRBV9 and TRBJ2-2, with 7 bases matching TRBD1. The germline V gene has CDR1 SGDLS and CDR2 YYNGEE. This CDR3 has 18 amino acids. V dropped 3 bases and J dropped 4; count of bases not matched to a gene: 15. Here the CDR3 reads CASSAYSRQGVGTGELFF. The DNA of the CDR3 is TGTGCCAGCAGCGCATACAGTCGACAGGGAGTAGGCACCGGGGAGCTGTTTTTT.

V gene TRBV30 combines with J gene TRBJ1-5; 7 nucleotides agree with TRBD1. V was clipped by 3 bases and J by 6 bases; unmatched bases: 8. This CDR3 region has 14 residues. From germline, CDR1 is GTSNPN and CDR2 SVGIG (reference sequence). CDR3 coding DNA: TGTGCCTGGAGCGGAGGAGGGGGCGGTCAGCCCCAGCATTTT. Translated: CAWSGGGGGQPQHF.

This clone was detected a few times. V usage is TRBV10-3 and J usage is TRBJ1-2; D call uncertain. The CDR3 loop spans 12 amino acids. The V gene's germline CDR1 is ENHRY and CDR2 SYGVKD. V lost 7 bases and J lost 4, with 10 bases in between. This CDR3 is CAITEGTYGYTF. The CDR3 region has the DNA TGTGCCATCACGGAGGGCACCTATGGCTACACCTTC.

This chain links TRBV30 with TRBJ2-7, with 10 bases aligning to TRBD1. CDR1 and CDR2 from the germline V gene are GTSNPN and SVGIG (reference sequence). This CDR3 is built from 14 residues. V lost 2 bases and J lost 5; bases outside the gene matches: 6. This CDR3 is CAWSSGQGKHEQYF. The CDR3 DNA sequence: TGTGCCTGGAGTTCGGGACAGGGGAAACACGAGCAGTACTTC.

Here the CDR3 reads CAWKFRGNTIYF. CDR3 nucleotide sequence: TGTGCCTGGAAATTTCGTGGAAACACCATATATTTT. The chain employs TRBV30 and TRBJ1-3; D unclear. This CDR3 comprises 12 residues. V was clipped by 4 bases and J by 3 bases, with 7 bases between them. The germline CDR1 and CDR2 sequences are GTSNPN and SVGIG (reference sequence).

The chain uses TRBV29-1 and TRBJ2-3; D is uncertain. The CDR3 runs 13 residues. The ends were cut back, 5 bases at V and 2 bases at J, with 11 bases in the middle. The germline V gene encodes CDR1 SQVTM and CDR2 ANQGSEA. CDR3 nucleotide sequence: TGCAGCGTTTTATTTGGAAACACAGATACGCAGTATTTT. This translates into CSVLFGNTDTQYF.

The chain is built from TRBV11-2 and TRBJ2-5, with D possibly TRBD2 on 5 matching bases. The CDR3 is 15 residues long. CDR1 and CDR2 from the germline V gene are SGHAT and FQNNGV. The V gene lost 2 bases and the J gene lost 2 bases, with 12 bases spanning the gap. As DNA, the CDR3 is TGTGCCAGCAGCTTATCCAGGAGCGGACAAGAGACCCAGTACTTC. It is translated as CASSLSRSGQETQYF.

V is TRBV7-9 and J is TRBJ1-4; the match to TRBD1 covers 7 bases. Germline lookup yields CDR1 SEHNR and CDR2 FQNEAQ (reference sequence). The CDR3 is 17 amino acids. V lost 5 bases and J lost 5; bases outside the gene matches: 14. CDR3: CASSPYRGGATNEKLFF. The CDR3 bases are TGTGCCAGCAGCCCATACAGGGGAGGAGCCACGAATGAAAAACTGTTTTTT. The full variable domain, in which reference TRBV7-9 and TRBJ1-4 provide the parts outside the CDR3, is DTGVSQNPRHKITKRGQNVTFRCDPISEHNRLYWYRQTLGQGPEFLTYFQNEAQLEKSRLLSDRFSAERPKGSFSTLEIQRTEQGDSAMYLCASSPYRGGATNEKLFFGSGTQLSVL.

This chain links TRBV15 with TRBJ2-1, with 9 bases that match TRBD1. The V segment lost 4 bases and the J segment 9 bases; nucleotides outside the gene matches: 13. The CDR3 contains 16 residues. Germline V lookup: CDR1 LNHNV, CDR2 YYDKDF (reference sequence). The CDR3 region is CATSNPGDRVLGEQFF. The CDR3 DNA follows: TGTGCCACCAGCAACCCTGGGGACAGGGTTTTAGGTGAGCAGTTCTTC.

V is TRBV14 and J is TRBJ2-3; D is unclear. The V gene's germline CDR1 is SGHDN and CDR2 FVKESK. CDR3 length equals 13 residues. The V end was cut by 5 bases, the J end by 4 bases, with 10 bases between. CDR3 in DNA: TGTGCCAGCAGCTTGTATCAGGCAGATACGCAGTATTTT. Translating it yields CASSLYQADTQYF.

This clone came up once. The rearrangement links TRBV13 to TRBJ2-4, with D possibly matching TRBD2 (6 bases). V lost 5 bases, J lost 0 bases, and 11 bases lay in between. The CDR3 totals 15 residues. Germline V lookup: CDR1 PRHDT, CDR2 FYEKMQ (reference sequence). The DNA for the CDR3 is TGTGCCAGCAGCGCCCGGGGGACAGCCAAAAACATTCAGTACTTC. Its translation: CASSARGTAKNIQYF.

The rearrangement joins TRBV4-1 to TRBJ2-5, with D possibly TRBD1 on 6 matching bases. Trimming removed 1 base from V and 5 bases from J, with 11 bases in between. The V gene's germline CDR1 is MGHRA and CDR2 YSYEKL. The length of the CDR3 is 14 residues. DNA for the CDR3: TGCGCCAGCAGCCAAGGGGGGCCCTGGGAGACCCAGTACTTC. It specifies CASSQGGPWETQYF.

This chain joins TRBV29-1 and TRBJ1-1; no clear D gene. Between the trimmed V and J ends, which lost 6 bases and 6 bases, there was a span of 5 bases. Germline assignment: CDR1 SQVTM and CDR2 ANQGSEA. The CDR3 has 9 amino acids. The CDR3 nucleotides read TGCAGCGTCGGACCTGAAGCTTTCTTT. Translating it yields CSVGPEAFF.

The J gene is TRBJ2-7, the V gene TRBV30; D might be TRBD1 (6 bases). CDR3 length equals 15 residues. Germline lookup yields CDR1 GTSNPN and CDR2 SVGIG (reference sequence). The germline V and J ends were trimmed by 2 bases and 3 bases, with 17 bases remaining between them. The CDR3 here is CAWSLTRDNHYEQYF. The CDR3 nucleotides are TGTGCCTGGAGTCTAACCCGGGACAACCACTACGAGCAGTACTTC.

V gene TRBV6-5 combines with J gene TRBJ1-2; D is undetermined. The CDR3 contains 14 residues. V was clipped by 0 bases and J by 2 bases, with 7 bases between them. The germline gives CDR1 MNHEY, CDR2 SVGAGI. The CDR3 loop is CASSYSDRNYGYTF. CDR3 sequence (DNA): TGTGCCAGCAGTTACTCAGACCGAAACTATGGCTACACCTTC.

The chain employs TRBV5-1 and TRBJ1-5; 11 positions match TRBD1. The germline V gene encodes CDR1 SGHRS and CDR2 YFSETQ. The CDR3 loop spans 16 amino acids. With 4 bases clipped from V and 2 bases from J, the junction kept 5 bases outside the gene matches. The CDR3 DNA sequence: TGCGCCAGCAGCCCCGGACAGGGGGCCGGCAATCAGCCCCAGCATTTT. Protein product: CASSPGQGAGNQPQHF.

This chain links TRBV7-9 with TRBJ2-7, with TRBD1 identical over 10 bases. After removal of 6 bases from V and 5 bases from J, the junction contained 10 bases not matched to a gene. The CDR3 loop spans 15 amino acids. Germline V CDR1 and CDR2: SEHNR, FQNEAQ (reference sequence). The CDR3 here is CASSSPGQGTHEQYF. The CDR3 region has the DNA TGTGCCAGCAGTTCCCCGGGACAGGGGACCCACGAGCAGTACTTC.

This clone was counted only a few times. The chain employs TRBV4-2 and TRBJ1-1; 9 nucleotides align to TRBD1. The CDR3 is made up of 16 amino acids. The trim removed 5 bases at V and 2 bases at J, leaving 9 bases unmatched. Germline V gene lookup returns CDR1 LGHNA and CDR2 YNFKEQ. The CDR3 region has the DNA TGTGCCAGCAGCACAGAAAACAGGGGGCCTAACACTGAAGCTTTCTTT. It encodes CASSTENRGPNTEAFF.

This sequence joins TRBV15 and TRBJ2-7, with D possibly being TRBD2 (8 bases). Per germline, CDR1 LNHNV and CDR2 YYDKDF (reference sequence). This CDR3 has 16 residues. Trimming took off 4 bases at V and 1 base at J, with 17 bases between the two ends. The CDR3 nucleotides read TGTGCCACCAGCACCGGGGGGGACAGTTCATCCTACGAGCAGTACTTC. This codes for CATSTGGDSSSYEQYF.

J is TRBJ2-7 and V is TRBV4-2; 7 bases map to TRBD2. The length of the CDR3 is 14 residues. Trimming cost V 4 bases and J 5 bases; bases outside gene matches: 8. CDR1 is LGHNA, CDR2 YNFKEQ, per germline. For the CDR3, the DNA is TGTGCCAGCAGCCCAACGGGACTAATCCACGAGCAGTACTTC. The encoded protein is CASSPTGLIHEQYF.

This chain joins TRBV30 and TRBJ2-4; D unclear. Trimming shortened V by 0 bases and J by 4 bases, and 7 bases separated the two germline ends. Germline V CDR1 and CDR2: GTSNPN, SVGIG (reference sequence). The CDR3 spans 13 residues. The CDR3 DNA sequence: TGTGCCTGGAGTGTAGTGGCAAAAAACATTCAGTACTTC. The encoded protein is CAWSVVAKNIQYF.

This chain uses TRBV30 with TRBJ1-1; the D is unclear. CDR3 size: 13 residues. Per germline, CDR1 GTSNPN and CDR2 SVGIG (reference sequence). V was clipped by 8 bases and J by 2 bases, with 15 bases between them. The CDR3 coding sequence is TGTGCCCGGCGGTACCCAGAAAACACTGAAGCTTTCTTT. As protein: CARRYPENTEAFF.

The CDR3 reads CASSLARQGPYNEQFF. The CDR3 bases are TGTGCCAGCAGCTTAGCGCGTCAGGGGCCCTACAATGAGCAGTTCTTC. The rearrangement uses TRBV7-9 and TRBJ2-1; D might be TRBD1 (6 bases). Trimming shortened V by 0 bases and J by 2 bases, and 11 bases separated the two germline ends. Germline-derived CDR1 and CDR2 are SEHNR and FQNEAQ (reference sequence). The CDR3 runs to 16 residues.